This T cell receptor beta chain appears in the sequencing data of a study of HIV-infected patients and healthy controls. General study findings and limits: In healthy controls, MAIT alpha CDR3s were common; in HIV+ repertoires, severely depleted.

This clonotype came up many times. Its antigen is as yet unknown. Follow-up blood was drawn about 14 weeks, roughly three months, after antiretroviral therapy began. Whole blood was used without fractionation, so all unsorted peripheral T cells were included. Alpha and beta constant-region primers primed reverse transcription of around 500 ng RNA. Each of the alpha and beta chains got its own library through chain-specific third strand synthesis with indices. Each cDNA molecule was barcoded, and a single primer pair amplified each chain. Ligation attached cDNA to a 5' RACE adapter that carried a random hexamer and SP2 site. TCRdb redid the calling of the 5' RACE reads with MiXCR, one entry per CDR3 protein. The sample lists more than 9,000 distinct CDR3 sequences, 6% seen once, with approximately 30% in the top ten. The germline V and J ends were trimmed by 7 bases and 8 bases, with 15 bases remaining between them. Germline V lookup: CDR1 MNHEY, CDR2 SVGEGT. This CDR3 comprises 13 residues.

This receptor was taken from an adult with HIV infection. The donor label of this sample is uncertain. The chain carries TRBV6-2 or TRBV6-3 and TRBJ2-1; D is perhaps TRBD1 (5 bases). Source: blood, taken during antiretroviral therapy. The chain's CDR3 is CASKGAGWDEQFF. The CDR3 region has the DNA TGTGCCAGCAAAGGGGCAGGGTGGGATGAGCAGTTCTTC.